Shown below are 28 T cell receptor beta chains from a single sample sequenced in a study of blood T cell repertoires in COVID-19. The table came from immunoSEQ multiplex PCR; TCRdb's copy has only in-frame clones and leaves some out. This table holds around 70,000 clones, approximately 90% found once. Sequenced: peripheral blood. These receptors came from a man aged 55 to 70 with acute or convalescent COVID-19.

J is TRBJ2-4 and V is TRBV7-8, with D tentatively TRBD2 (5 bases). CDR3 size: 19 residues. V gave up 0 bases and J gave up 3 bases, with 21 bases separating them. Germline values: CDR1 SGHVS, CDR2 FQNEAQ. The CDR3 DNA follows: TGTGCCAGCAGCTTAGCGCCTGTCTCGAACCTTGGAGGCAAAAACATTCAGTACTTC. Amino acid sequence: CASSLAPVSNLGGKNIQYF.

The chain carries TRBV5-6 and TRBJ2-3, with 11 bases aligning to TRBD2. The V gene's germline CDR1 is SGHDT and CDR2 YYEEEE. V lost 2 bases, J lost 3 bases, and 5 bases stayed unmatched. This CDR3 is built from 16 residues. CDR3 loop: CASSLLAGVSTDTQYF. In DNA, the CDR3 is TGTGCCAGCAGCTTACTAGCGGGAGTGTCGACAGATACGCAGTATTTT.

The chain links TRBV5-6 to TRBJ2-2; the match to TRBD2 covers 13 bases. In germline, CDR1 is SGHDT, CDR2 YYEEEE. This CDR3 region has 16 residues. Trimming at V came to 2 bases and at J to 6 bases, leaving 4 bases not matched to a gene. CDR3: CASSFRTSGRSGELFF. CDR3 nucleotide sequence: TGTGCCAGCAGCTTTCGGACTAGCGGGAGATCCGGGGAGCTGTTTTTT. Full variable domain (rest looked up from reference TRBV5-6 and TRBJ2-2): DAGVTQSPTHLIKTRGQQVTLRCSPKSGHDTVSWYQQALGQGPQFIFQYYEEEERQRGNFPDRFSGHQFPNYSSELNVNALLLGDSALYLCASSFRTSGRSGELFFGEGSRLTVL.

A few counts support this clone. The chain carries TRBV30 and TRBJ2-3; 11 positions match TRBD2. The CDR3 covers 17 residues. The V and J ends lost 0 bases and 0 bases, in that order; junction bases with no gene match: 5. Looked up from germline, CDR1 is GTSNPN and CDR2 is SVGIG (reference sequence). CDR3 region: CAWSVIRTSGSTDTQYF. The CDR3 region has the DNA TGTGCCTGGAGTGTAATCCGGACTAGCGGGAGCACAGATACGCAGTATTTT.

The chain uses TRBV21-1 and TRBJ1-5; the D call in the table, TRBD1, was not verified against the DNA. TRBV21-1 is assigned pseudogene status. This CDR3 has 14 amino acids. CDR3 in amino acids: CASSKRTENQPQHF. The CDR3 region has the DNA TGTGCCAGCAGCAAACGAACAGAGAATCAGCCCCAGCATTTT.

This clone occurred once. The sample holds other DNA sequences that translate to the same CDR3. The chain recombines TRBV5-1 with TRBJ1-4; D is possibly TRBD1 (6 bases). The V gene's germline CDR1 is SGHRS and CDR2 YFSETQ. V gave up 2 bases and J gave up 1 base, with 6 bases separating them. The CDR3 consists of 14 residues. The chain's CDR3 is CASSLGGTNEKLFF. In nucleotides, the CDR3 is TGCGCCAGCAGCTTAGGGGGAACTAATGAAAAACTGTTTTTT.

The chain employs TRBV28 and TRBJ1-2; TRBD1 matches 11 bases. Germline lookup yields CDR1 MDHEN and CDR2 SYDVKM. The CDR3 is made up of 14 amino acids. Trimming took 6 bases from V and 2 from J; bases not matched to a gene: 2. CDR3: CASRRTGGNYGYTF. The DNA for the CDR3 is TGTGCCAGCAGGCGGACAGGGGGCAACTATGGCTACACCTTC.

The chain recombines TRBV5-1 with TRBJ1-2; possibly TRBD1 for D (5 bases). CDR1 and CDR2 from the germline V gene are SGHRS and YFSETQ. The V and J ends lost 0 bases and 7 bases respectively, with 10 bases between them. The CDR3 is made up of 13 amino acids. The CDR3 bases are TGCGCCAGCAGCTTGGACAGGTGGGGTGGCTACACCTTC. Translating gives CASSLDRWGGYTF. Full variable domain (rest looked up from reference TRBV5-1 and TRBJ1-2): KAGVTQTPRYLIKTRGQQVTLSCSPISGHRSVSWYQQTPGQGLQFLFEYFSETQRNKGNFPGRFSGRQFSNSRSEMNVSTLELGDSALYLCASSLDRWGGYTFGSGTRLTVV.

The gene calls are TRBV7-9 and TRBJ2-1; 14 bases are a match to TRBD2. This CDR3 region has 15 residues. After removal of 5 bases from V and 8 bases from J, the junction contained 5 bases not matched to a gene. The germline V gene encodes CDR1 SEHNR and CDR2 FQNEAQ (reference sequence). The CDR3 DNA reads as TGTGCCAGCAGCAAGACTAGCGGGGGGGCCCATGAGCAGTTCTTC. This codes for CASSKTSGGAHEQFF.

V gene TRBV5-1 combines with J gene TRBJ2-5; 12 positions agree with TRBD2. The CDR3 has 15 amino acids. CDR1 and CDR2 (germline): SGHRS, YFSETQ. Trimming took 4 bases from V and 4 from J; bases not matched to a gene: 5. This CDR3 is CASSLGLAGPETQYF. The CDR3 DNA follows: TGCGCCAGCAGCCTCGGACTAGCGGGACCAGAGACCCAGTACTTC.

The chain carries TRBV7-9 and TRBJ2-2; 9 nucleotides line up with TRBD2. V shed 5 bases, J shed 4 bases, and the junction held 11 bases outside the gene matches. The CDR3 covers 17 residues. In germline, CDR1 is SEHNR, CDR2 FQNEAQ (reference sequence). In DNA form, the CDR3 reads TGTGCCAGCAGCCGGAGAATGCGGGAGGGCCGCACCGGGGAGCTGTTTTTT. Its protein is CASSRRMREGRTGELFF.

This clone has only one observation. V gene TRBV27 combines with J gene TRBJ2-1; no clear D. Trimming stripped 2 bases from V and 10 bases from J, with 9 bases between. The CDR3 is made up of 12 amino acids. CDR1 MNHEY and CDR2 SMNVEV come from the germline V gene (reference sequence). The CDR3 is CASSLSLKEQFF. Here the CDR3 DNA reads TGTGCCAGCAGTTTAAGCCTCAAGGAGCAGTTCTTC.

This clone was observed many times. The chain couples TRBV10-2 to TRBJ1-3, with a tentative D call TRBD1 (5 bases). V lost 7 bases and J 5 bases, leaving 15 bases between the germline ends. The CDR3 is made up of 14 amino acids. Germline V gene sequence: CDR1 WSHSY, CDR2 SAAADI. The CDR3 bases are TGCGCCAGCATGGACATGCTTAAACGAAACACCATATATTTT. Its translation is CASMDMLKRNTIYF.

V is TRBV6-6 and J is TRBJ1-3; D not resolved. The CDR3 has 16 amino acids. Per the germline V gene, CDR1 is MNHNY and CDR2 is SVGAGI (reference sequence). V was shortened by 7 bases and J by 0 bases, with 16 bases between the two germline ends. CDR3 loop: CASTLRELNSGNTIYF. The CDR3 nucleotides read TGTGCCAGCACCTTGAGAGAACTAAACTCTGGAAACACCATATATTTT.

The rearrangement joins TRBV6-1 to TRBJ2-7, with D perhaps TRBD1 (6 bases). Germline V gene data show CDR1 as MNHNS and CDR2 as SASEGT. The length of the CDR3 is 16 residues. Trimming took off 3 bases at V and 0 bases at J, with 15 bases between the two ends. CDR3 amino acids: CASSERPGQSSYEQYF. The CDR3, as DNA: TGTGCCAGCAGTGAGCGACCCGGACAGTCCTCCTACGAGCAGTACTTC.

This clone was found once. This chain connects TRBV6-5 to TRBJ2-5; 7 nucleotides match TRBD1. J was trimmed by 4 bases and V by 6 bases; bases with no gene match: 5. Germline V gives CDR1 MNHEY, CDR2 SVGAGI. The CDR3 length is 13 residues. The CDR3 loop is CASRPGGRETQYF. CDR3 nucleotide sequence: TGTGCCAGCAGGCCAGGGGGTCGAGAGACCCAGTACTTC.

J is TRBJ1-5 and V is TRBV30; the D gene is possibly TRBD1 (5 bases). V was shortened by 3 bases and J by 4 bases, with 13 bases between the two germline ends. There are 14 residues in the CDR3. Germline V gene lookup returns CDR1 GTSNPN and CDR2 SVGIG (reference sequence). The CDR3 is CAWRDKGANQPQHF. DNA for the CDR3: TGTGCCTGGAGGGACAAAGGTGCGAATCAGCCCCAGCATTTT. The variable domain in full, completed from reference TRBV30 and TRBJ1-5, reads SQTIHQWPATLVQPVGSPLSLECTVEGTSNPNLYWYRQAAGRGLQLLFYSVGIGQISSEVPQNLSASRPQDRQFILSSKKLLLSDSGFYLCAWRDKGANQPQHFGDGTRLSIL.

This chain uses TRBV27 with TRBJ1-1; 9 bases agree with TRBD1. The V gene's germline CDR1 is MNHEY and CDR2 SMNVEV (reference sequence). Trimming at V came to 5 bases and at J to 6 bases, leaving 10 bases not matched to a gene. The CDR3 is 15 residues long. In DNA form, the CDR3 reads TGTGCCAGCAGTAATCACAGGGGGCCGGGCGCTGAAGCTTTCTTT. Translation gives CASSNHRGPGAEAFF.

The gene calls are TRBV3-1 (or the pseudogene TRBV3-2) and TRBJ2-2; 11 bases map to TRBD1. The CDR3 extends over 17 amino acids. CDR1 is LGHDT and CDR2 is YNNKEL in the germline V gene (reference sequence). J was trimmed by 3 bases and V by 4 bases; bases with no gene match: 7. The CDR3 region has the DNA TGTGCCAGCAGCCCCGCAGTGGGACAGGGGGACACCGGGGAGCTGTTTTTT. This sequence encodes CASSPAVGQGDTGELFF.

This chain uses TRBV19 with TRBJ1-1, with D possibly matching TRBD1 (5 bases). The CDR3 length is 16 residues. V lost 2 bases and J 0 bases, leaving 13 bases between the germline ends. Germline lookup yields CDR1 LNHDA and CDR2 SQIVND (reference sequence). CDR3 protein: CASSIIRGNMNTEAFF. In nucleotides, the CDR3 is TGTGCCAGTAGTATAATAAGGGGCAACATGAACACTGAAGCTTTCTTT.

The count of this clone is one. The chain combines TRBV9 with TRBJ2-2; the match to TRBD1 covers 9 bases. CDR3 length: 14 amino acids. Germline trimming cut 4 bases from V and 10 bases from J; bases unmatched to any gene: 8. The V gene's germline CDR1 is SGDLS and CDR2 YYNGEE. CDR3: CASSPGQGNLELFF. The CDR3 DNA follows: TGTGCCAGCAGCCCAGGACAGGGGAATTTGGAGCTGTTTTTT.

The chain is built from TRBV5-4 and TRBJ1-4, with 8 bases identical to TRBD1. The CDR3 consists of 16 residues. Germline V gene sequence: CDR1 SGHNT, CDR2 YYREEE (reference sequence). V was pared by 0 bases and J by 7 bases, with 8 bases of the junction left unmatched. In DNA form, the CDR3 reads TGTGCCAGCAGCTTGGCCCGTCAGGGGGCGGTTGAAAAACTGTTTTTT. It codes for CASSLARQGAVEKLFF.

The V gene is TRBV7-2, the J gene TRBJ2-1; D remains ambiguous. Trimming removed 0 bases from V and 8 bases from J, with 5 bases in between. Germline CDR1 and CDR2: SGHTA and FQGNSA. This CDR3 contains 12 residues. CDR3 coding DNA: TGTGCCAGCAGCTTAGCGGAGTATGAGCAGTTCTTC. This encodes CASSLAEYEQFF.

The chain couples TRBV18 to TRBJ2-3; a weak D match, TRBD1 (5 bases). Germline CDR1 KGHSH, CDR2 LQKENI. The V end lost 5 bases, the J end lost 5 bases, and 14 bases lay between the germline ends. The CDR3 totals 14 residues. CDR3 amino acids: CASSRQGGKDTQYF. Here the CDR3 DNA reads TGTGCCAGCTCAAGGCAGGGCGGAAAAGATACGCAGTATTTT.

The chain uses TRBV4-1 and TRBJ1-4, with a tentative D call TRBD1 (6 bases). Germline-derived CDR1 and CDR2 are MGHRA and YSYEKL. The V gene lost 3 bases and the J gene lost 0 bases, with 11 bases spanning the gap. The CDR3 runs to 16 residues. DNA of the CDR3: TGCGCCAGCAGCCACTCCGGGACACCAACTAATGAAAAACTGTTTTTT. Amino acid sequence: CASSHSGTPTNEKLFF.

The CDR3 nucleotides read TGTGCCAGCAACTCAGTCCAGGGTGGATACAATGAGCAGTTCTTC. It codes for CASNSVQGGYNEQFF. The chain has TRBV7-3 and TRBJ2-1; a weak D match, TRBD1 (5 bases). Germline values: CDR1 SGHTA, CDR2 FQGTGA. The CDR3 sequence is 15 residues long. The germline V and J ends were trimmed by 7 bases and 4 bases, with 17 bases remaining between them.

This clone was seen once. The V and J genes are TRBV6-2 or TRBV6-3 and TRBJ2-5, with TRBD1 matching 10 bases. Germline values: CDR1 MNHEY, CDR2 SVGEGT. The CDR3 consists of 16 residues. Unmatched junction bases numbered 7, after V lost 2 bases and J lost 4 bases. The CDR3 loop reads CASSYPGQGFPETQYF. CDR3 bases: TGTGCCAGCAGTTACCCGGGACAGGGGTTCCCAGAGACCCAGTACTTC.

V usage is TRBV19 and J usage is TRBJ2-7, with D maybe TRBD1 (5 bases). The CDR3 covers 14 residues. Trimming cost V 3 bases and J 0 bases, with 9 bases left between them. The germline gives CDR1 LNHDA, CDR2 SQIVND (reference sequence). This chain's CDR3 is CASSIDSISYEQYF. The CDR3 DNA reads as TGTGCCAGTAGTATCGACAGCATCTCCTACGAGCAGTACTTC.